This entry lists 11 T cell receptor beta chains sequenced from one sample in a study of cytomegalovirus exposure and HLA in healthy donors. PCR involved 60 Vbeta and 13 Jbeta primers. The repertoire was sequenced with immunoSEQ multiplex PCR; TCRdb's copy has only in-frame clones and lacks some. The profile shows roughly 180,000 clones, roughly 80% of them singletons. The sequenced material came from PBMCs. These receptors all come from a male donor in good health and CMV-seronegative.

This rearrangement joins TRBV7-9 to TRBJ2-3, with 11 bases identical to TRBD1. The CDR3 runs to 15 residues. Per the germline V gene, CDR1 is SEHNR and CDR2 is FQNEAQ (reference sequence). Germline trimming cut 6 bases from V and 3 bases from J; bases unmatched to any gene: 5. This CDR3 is CASSKGTGGTDTQYF. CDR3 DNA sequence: TGTGCCAGCAGTAAAGGGACAGGGGGAACAGATACGCAGTATTTT. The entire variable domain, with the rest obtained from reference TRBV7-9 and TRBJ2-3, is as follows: DTGVSQNPRHKITKRGQNVTFRCDPISEHNRLYWYRQTLGQGPEFLTYFQNEAQLEKSRLLSDRFSAERPKGSFSTLEIQRTEQGDSAMYLCASSKGTGGTDTQYFGPGTRLTVL.

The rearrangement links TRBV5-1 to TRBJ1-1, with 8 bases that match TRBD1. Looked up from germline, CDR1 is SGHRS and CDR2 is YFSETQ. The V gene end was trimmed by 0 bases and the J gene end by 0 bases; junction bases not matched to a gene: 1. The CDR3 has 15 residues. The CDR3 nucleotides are TGCGCCAGCAGCTTGGGACAGGGGATGAACACTGAAGCTTTCTTT. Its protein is CASSLGQGMNTEAFF.

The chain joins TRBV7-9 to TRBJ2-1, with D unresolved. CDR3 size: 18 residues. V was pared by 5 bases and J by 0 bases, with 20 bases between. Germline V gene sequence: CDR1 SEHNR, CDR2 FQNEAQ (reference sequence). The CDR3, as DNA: TGTGCCAGCAGCCCAAGAGGTCCGCTTCCGAGCTCCTACAATGAGCAGTTCTTC. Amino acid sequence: CASSPRGPLPSSYNEQFF.

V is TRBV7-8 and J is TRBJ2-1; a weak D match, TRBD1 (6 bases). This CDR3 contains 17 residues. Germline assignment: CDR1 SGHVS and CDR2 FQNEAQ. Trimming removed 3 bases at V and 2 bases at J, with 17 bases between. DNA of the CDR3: TGTGCCAGCAGCTTTCACGGGACAAACACAGCCTACAATGAGCAGTTCTTC. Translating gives CASSFHGTNTAYNEQFF.

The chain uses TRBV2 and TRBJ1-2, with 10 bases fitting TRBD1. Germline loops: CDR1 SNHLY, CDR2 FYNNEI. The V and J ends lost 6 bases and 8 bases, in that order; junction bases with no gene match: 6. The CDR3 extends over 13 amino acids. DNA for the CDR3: TGTGCCAGCAGCCGGGGACAGGGGTACGGCTACACCTTC. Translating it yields CASSRGQGYGYTF.

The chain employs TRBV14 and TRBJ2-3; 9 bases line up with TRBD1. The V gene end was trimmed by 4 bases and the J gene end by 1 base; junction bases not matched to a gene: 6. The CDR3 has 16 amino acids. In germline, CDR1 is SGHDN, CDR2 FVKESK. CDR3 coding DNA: TGTGCCAGCAGCCGCTTCGGGGACAGGGGCACAGATACGCAGTATTTT. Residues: CASSRFGDRGTDTQYF. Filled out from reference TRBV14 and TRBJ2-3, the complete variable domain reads EAGVTQFPSHSVIEKGQTVTLRCDPISGHDNLYWYRRVMGKEIKFLLHFVKESKQDESGMPNNRFLAERTGGTYSTLKVQPAELEDSGVYFCASSRFGDRGTDTQYFGPGTRLTVL.

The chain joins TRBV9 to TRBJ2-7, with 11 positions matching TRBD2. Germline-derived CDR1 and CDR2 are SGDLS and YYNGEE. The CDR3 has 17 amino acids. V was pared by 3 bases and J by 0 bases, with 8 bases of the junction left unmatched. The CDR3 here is CASSEGPGLAASYEQYF. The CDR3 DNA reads TGTGCCAGCAGCGAGGGGCCGGGACTAGCGGCCTCCTACGAGCAGTACTTC.

CDR3 sequence: CASSITSGRADTQYF. The CDR3 region has the DNA TGTGCCAGCAGCATAACTAGCGGGAGGGCAGATACGCAGTATTTT. This chain uses TRBV7-2 with TRBJ2-3; 13 positions match TRBD2. This CDR3 region has 15 residues. The J segment lost 4 bases and the V segment lost 5 bases, leaving 3 bases of the junction unmatched. Germline CDR1 and CDR2: SGHTA and FQGNSA.

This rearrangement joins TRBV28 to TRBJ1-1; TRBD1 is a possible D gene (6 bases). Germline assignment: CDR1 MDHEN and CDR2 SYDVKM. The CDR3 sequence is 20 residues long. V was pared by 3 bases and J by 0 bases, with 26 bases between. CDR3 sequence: CASSFTIPLFRQVLNTEAFF. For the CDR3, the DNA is TGTGCCAGCAGTTTTACCATTCCACTCTTTAGACAGGTCTTGAACACTGAAGCTTTCTTT.

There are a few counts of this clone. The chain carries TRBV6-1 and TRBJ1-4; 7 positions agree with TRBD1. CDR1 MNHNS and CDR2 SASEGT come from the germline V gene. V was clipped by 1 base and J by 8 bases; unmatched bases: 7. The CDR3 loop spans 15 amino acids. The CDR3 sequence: CASSEDSGGREKLFF. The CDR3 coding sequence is TGTGCCAGCAGTGAAGACTCAGGGGGGCGGGAAAAACTGTTTTTT.

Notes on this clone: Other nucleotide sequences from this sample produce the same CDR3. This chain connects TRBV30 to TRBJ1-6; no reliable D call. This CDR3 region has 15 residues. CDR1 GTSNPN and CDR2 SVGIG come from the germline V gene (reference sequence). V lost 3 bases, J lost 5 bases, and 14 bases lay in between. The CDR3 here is CAWSAGVPNNSPLHF. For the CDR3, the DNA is TGTGCCTGGAGCGCCGGGGTACCGAATAATTCACCCCTCCACTTT.